This TCR beta chain was documented in a study of cytomegalovirus exposure and HLA in healthy donors. The primer mix had 60 Vbeta and 13 Jbeta primers. Profiled with immunoSEQ multiplex PCR; TCRdb holds only in-frame clones, not every one. This table holds about 130,000 clones, about 79% found once. V was trimmed by 4 bases and J by 7 bases, leaving 17 bases between them. Germline CDR1 reads LNHDA; CDR2 reads SQIVND (reference sequence). The CDR3 sequence is 15 residues long. The receptor was isolated from a woman in her 50s in good health and CMV-seronegative. Sample: PBMCs. This chain joins TRBV19 and TRBJ1-5, with D possibly TRBD1 on 5 matching bases. CDR3 in amino acids: CASSTWSQGGQPQHF. CDR3 sequence (DNA): TGTGCCAGTAGTACTTGGTCCCAGGGTGGGCAGCCCCAGCATTTT.